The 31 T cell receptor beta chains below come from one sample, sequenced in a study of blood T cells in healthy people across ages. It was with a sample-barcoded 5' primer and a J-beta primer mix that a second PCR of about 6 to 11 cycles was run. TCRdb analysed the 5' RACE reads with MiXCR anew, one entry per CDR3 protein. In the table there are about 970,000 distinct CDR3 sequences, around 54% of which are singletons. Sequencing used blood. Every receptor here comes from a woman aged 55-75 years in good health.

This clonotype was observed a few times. The CDR3: CASSLYGRHNEQFF. Here the CDR3 DNA reads TGTGCCAGCAGCTTGTATGGCAGGCACAATGAGCAGTTCTTC. The J gene is TRBJ2-1, the V gene TRBV5-5; no clear D gene. Germline CDR1 reads SGHKS; CDR2 reads YYEKEE (reference sequence). V was shortened by 1 base and J by 5 bases, with 10 bases between the two germline ends. The length of the CDR3 is 14 residues.

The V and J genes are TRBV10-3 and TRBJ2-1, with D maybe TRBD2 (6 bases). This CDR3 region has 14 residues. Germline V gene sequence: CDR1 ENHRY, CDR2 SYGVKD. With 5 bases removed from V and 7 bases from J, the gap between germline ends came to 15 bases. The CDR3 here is CAISLDRGINEQFF. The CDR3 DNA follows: TGTGCCATCAGTCTTGACCGGGGGATAAATGAGCAGTTCTTC.

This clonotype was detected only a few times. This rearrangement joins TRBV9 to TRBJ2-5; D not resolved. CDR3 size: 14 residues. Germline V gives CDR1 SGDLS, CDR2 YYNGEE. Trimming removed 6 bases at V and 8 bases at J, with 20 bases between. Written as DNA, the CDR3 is TGTGCCAGCATGGAGCTGTACAAGAAGAGTACCCAGTACTTC. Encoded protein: CASMELYKKSTQYF.

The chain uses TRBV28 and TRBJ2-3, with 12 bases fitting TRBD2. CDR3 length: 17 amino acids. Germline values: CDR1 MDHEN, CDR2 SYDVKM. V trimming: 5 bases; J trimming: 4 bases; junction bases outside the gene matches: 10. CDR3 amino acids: CASSPASLAGGPDTQYF. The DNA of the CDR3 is TGTGCCAGCAGTCCCGCCTCCCTAGCGGGAGGGCCAGATACGCAGTATTTT.

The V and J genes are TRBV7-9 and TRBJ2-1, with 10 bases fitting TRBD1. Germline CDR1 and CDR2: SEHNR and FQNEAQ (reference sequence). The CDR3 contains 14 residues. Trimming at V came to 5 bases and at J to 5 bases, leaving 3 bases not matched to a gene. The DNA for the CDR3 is TGTGCCAGCAGCCCAGGACAGGGGGACAATGAGCAGTTCTTC. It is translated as CASSPGQGDNEQFF.

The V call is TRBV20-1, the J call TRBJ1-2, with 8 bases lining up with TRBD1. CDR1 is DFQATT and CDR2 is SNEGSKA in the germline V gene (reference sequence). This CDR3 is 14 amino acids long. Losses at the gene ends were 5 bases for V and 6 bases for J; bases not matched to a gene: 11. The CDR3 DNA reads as TGCAGTGCTCCAAGGGACAGGCGGGGGAATGGCTACACCTTC. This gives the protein CSAPRDRRGNGYTF.

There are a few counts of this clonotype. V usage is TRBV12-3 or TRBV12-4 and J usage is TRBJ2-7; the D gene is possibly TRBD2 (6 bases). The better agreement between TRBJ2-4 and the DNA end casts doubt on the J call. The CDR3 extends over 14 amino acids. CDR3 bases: TGTGCCAGCAGTTTTTTGACGGAGGGGAACATTCAGTACTTC. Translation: CASSFLTEGNIQYF.

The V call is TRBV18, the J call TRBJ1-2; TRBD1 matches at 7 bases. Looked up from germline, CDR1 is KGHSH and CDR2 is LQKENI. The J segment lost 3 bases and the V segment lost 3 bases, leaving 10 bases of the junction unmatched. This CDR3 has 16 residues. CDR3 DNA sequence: TGTGCCAGCTCACCGGTCCAGGGACAGCGATACTATGGCTACACCTTC. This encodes CASSPVQGQRYYGYTF.

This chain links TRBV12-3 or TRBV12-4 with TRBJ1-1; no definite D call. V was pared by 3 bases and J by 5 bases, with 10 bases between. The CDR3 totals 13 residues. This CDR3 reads CASSLGYWTEAFF. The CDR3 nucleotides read TGTGCCAGCAGTTTGGGGTATTGGACTGAAGCTTTCTTT.

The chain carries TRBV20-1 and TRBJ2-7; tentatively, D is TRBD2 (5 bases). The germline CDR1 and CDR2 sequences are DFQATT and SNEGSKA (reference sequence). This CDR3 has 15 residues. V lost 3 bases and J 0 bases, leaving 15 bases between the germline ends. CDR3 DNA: TGCAGTGCTAGGCTTAGCGCGGGCCGCTCCTACGAGCAGTACTTC. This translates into CSARLSAGRSYEQYF.

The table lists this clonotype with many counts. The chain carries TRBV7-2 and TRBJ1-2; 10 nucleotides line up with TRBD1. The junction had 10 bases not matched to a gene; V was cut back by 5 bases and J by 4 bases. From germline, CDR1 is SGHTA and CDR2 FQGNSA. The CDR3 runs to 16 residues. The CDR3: CASSRQTGGGVYGYTF. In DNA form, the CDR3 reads TGTGCCAGCAGCCGTCAGACAGGGGGCGGTGTCTATGGCTACACCTTC.

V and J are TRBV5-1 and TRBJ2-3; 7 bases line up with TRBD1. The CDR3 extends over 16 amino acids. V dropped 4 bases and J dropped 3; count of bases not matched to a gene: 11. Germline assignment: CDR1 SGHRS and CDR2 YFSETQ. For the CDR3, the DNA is TGCGCCAGCAGCCCTGTCTCGACAGGGAGAACAGATACGCAGTATTTT. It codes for CASSPVSTGRTDTQYF.

The CDR3: CATTDSSWQDTQYF. In nucleotides, the CDR3 is TGTGCCACAACGGACTCGTCGTGGCAAGATACGCAGTATTTT. This chain links TRBV25-1 with TRBJ2-3; D might be TRBD2 (5 bases). Germline V gene lookup returns CDR1 MGHDK and CDR2 SYGVNS. V shed 10 bases and J shed 5 bases, with 19 bases lying between them. CDR3 size: 14 residues.

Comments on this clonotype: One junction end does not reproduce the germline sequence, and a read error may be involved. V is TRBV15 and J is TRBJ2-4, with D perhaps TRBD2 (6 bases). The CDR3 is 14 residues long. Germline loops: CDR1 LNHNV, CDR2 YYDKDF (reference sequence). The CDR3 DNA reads TGTGCCACCAGCAGAGAACTAGCCAAAAACGTTCAGTACTTC. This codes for CATSRELAKNVQYF.

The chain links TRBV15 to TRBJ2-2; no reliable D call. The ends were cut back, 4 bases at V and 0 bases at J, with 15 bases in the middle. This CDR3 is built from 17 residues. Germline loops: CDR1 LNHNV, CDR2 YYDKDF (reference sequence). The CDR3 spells CATSMSWVIANTGELFF. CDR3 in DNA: TGTGCCACCAGCATGTCATGGGTCATAGCGAACACCGGGGAGCTGTTTTTT.

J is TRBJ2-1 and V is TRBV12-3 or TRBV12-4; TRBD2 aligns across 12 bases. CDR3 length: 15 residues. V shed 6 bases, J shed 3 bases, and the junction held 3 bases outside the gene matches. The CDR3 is CASRASGRVYNEQFF. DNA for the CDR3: TGTGCCAGCAGGGCTAGCGGGAGGGTCTACAATGAGCAGTTCTTC.

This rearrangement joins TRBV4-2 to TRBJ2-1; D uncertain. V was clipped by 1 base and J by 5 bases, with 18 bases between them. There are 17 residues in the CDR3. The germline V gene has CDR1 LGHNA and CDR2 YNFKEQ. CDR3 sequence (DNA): TGTGCCAGCAGCCAAGGGGTCCGACGTAGGCCAGACAATGAGCAGTTCTTC. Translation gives CASSQGVRRRPDNEQFF.

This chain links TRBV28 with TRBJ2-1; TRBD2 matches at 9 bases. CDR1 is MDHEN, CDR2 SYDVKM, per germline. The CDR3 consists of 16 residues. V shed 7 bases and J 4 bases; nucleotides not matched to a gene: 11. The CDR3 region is CASTENTAGGYNEQFF. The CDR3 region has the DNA TGTGCCAGCACGGAGAATACAGCGGGAGGTTACAATGAGCAGTTCTTC.

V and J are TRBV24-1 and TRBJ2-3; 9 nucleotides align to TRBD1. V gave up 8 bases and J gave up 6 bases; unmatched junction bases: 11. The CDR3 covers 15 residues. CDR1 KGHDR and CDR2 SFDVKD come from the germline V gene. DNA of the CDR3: TGTGCCACCAATACCGGGACAGGGAAGGTGGATACGCAGTATTTT. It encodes CATNTGTGKVDTQYF.

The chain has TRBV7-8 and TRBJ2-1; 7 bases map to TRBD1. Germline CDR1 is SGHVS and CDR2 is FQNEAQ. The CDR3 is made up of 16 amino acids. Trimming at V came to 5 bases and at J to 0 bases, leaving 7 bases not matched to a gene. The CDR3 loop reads CASSQQGTLSYNEQFF. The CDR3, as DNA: TGTGCCAGCAGCCAACAGGGGACACTCTCCTACAATGAGCAGTTCTTC.

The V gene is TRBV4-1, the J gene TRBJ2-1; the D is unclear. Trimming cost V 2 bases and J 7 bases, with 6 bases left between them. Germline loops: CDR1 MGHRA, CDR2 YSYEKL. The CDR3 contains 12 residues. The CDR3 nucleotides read TGCGCCAGCAGCCAACTGCATAATGAGCAGTTCTTC. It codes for CASSQLHNEQFF.

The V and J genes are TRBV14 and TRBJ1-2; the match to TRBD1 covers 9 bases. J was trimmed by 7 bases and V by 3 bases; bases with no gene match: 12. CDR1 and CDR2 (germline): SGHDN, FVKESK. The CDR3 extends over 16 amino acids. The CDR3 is CASSHLGQGFRSGYTF. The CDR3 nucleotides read TGTGCCAGCAGCCATTTGGGACAGGGCTTCCGTTCTGGCTACACCTTC.

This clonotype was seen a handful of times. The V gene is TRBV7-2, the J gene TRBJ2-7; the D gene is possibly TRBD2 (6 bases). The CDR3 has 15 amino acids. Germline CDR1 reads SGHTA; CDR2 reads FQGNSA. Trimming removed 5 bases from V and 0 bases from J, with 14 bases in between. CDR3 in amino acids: CASSPLAGYSYEQYF. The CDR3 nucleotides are TGTGCCAGCAGCCCACTGGCGGGGTACTCCTACGAGCAGTACTTC.

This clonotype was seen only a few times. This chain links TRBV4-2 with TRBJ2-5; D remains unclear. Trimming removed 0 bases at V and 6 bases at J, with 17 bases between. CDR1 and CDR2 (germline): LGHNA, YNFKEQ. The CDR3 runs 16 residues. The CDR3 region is CASSQDSGVVIKTQYF. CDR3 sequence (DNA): TGTGCCAGCAGCCAAGACTCAGGAGTGGTAATAAAGACCCAGTACTTC.

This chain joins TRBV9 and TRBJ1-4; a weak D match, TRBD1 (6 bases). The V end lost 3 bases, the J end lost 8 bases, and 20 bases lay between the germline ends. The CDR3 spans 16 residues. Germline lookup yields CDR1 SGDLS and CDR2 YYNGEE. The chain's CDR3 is CASSGDNSGGREKLFF. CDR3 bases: TGTGCCAGCAGCGGCGACAACAGTGGGGGCCGAGAAAAACTGTTTTTT. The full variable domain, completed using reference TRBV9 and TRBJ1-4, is DSGVTQTPKHLITATGQRVTLRCSPRSGDLSVYWYQQSLDQGLQFLIQYYNGEERAKGNILERFSAQQFPDLHSELNLSSLELGDSALYFCASSGDNSGGREKLFFGSGTQLSVL.

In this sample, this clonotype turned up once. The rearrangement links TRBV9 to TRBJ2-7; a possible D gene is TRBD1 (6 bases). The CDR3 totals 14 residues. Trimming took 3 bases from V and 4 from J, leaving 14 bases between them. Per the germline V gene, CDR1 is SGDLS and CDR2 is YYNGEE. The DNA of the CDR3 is TGTGCCAGCAGCGACGAGGACAGCGGATACGAGCAGTACTTC. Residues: CASSDEDSGYEQYF.

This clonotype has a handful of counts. CDR3 in DNA: TGTGCCAGCAGCGTGGGGGACATCTACGAGCAGTACTTC. This gives the protein CASSVGDIYEQYF. The chain carries TRBV11-3 and TRBJ2-7, with TRBD1 as a possible D gene (6 bases). The ends were cut back, 5 bases at V and 3 bases at J, with 11 bases in the middle. CDR1 is SGHNT and CDR2 is YENEEA in the germline V gene. There are 13 residues in the CDR3.

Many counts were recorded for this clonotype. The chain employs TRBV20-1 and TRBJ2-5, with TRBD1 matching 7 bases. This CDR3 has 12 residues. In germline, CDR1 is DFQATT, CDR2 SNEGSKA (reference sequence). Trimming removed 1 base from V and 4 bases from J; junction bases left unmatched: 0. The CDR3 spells CSARGQGETQYF. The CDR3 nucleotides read TGCAGTGCTAGAGGACAGGGAGAGACCCAGTACTTC.

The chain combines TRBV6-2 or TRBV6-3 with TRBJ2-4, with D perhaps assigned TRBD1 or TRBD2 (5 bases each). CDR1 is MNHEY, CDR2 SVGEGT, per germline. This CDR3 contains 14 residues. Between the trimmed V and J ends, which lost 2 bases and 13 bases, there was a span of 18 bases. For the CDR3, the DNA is TGTGCCAGCAGTTACAGGTCCCACCTGGGGGAGCAGTACTTC. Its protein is CASSYRSHLGEQYF.

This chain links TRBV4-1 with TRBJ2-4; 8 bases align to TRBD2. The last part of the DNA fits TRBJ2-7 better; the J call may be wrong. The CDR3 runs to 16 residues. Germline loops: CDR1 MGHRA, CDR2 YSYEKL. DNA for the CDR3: TGCGCCAGCAGCCCCCTTGGGCGAGCGGGAGTCAACGAGCAGTACTTC. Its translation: CASSPLGRAGVNEQYF.

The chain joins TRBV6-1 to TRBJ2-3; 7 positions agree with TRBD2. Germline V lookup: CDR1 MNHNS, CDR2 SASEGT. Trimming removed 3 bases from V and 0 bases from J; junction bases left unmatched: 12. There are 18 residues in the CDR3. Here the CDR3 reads CASSDPSGHATSTDTQYF. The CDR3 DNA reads TGTGCCAGCAGTGATCCTAGCGGACATGCCACTAGCACAGATACGCAGTATTTT.